This T cell receptor (beta chain) was identified during a study of beta chain features in type 1 diabetes. The germline gives CDR1 KGHSH, CDR2 LQKENI. CDR3 length: 13 amino acids. Trimming stripped 3 bases from V and 7 bases from J, with 10 bases between. As every portion of the isolated RNA was reverse transcribed, the sequencing read expressed TCRB transcripts. Naive, central memory and regulatory T cell samples came to a mean of approximately 3.6 million reads. Profiling relied on immunoSEQ multiplex PCR, and the TCRdb table lists in-frame clones only, not all of them. The sample holds under 900,000 clones, under 20% seen once. Findings and caveats of the study: HLA effects on TCRB rearrangement stayed unresolved here. More deletions and fewer insertions at VDJ junctions were seen in type 1 diabetes patients.

Every donor provided one heparinised blood draw, which averaged roughly 120 mL. For this clone: Antigen specificity is unknown.

The TCR originated in a woman younger than 35 in good health. Sequencing input: naive CD4+ T cells from blood. V gene TRBV18 combines with J gene TRBJ1-5; D is possibly TRBD1 (5 bases). DNA for the CDR3: TGTGCCAGCTCACCTGACAGCGTCCAGCCCCAGCATTTT. Translating it yields CASSPDSVQPQHF.